The source of this T cell receptor (beta chain) is a study of read filtering for tumor transcriptome and immune sequencing. Study-wide background: R-ISS stage counts were under ten for I, roughly 16 for II, 7 for III.

This CDR3 has 13 amino acids. Germline assignment: CDR1 SGHRS and CDR2 YFSETQ. Concerning this clonotype itself: A much larger clone lies one base from this, so it may be a read error.

Bone marrow was sampled from every patient at the time of active disease. This library used around 400 ng RNA and molecular barcoded adaptors spanning alpha/delta and beta/gamma chains. MiXCR was run by TCRdb on the reads, yielding one entry per CDR3 protein. Of tens of thousands of distinct CDR3 sequences listed, roughly a fifth are singletons. This chain connects TRBV5-1 to TRBJ2-5; weak D call: TRBD2 (5 bases). The sequence was obtained from a donor at least 40 years old with multiple myeloma. Specimen: a population of CD138-negative cells sorted from bone marrow. The CDR3, as DNA: TGCGCCAGCAGTCCGCGGACTCAAGAGGCCCAGTACTTC. It yields the protein CASSPRTQEAQYF.